This T cell receptor (beta chain) is from a study of T cell repertoires in cytomegalovirus infection. General observations from the study: Across the ex vivo response, the dominant clonotypes were HLA-C-restricted CMV-specific TCR beta clonotypes.

The CDR3 runs to 14 residues. The V and J ends lost 4 bases and 2 bases respectively, with 11 bases between them. Per germline, CDR1 MNHEY and CDR2 SVGAGI. Many counts were recorded for this clonotype. Its target is not known. TCRdb analysed the reads with MiXCR anew, one entry per CDR3 protein. Of roughly 76,000 distinct CDR3 sequences in the sample, roughly 3.5% were seen once. This sequence joins TRBV6-5 and TRBJ1-2; D remains unclear. The TCR sequence derives from a human donor in good health (CMV status not recorded). Some clones in this sample may be carry-over from other donors' samples. The sequenced sample was PBMCs. The CDR3 DNA reads as TGTGCCAGCAGTTTCGAAAGGTTGAACTATGGCTACACCTTC. This translates into CASSFERLNYGYTF.